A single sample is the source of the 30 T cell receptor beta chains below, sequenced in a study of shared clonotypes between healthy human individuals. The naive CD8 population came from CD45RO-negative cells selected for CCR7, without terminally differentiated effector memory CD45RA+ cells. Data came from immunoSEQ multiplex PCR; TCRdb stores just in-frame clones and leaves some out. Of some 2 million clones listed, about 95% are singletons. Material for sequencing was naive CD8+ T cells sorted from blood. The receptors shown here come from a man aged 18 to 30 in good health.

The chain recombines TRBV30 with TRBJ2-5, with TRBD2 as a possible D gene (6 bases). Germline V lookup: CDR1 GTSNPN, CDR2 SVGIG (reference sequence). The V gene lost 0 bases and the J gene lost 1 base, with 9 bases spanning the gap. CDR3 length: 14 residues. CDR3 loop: CAWSVWDSQETQYF. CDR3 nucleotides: TGTGCCTGGAGTGTCTGGGACTCCCAAGAGACCCAGTACTTC.

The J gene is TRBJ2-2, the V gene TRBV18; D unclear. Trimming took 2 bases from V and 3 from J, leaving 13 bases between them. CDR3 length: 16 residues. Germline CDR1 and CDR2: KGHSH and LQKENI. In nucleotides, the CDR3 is TGTGCCAGCTCACCAGAGGATAAAAGGGACACCGGGGAGCTGTTTTTT. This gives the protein CASSPEDKRDTGELFF. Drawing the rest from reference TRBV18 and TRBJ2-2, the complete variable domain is NAGVMQNPRHLVRRRGQEARLRCSPMKGHSHVYWYRQLPEEGLKFMVYLQKENIIDESGMPKERFSAEFPKEGPSILRIQQVVRGDSAAYFCASSPEDKRDTGELFFGEGSRLTVL.

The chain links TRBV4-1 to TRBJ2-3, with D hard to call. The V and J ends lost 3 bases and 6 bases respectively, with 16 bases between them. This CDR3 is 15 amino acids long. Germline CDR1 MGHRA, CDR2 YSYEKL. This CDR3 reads CASSHPIEPADTQYF. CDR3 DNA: TGCGCCAGCAGCCACCCTATAGAGCCGGCTGATACGCAGTATTTT.

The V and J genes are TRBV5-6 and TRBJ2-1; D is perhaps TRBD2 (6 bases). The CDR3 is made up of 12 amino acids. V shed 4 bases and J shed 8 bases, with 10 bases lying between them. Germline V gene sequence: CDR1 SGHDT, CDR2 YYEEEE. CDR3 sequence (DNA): TGTGCCAGCAGCCGGGACTTTTATGAGCAGTTCTTC. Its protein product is CASSRDFYEQFF. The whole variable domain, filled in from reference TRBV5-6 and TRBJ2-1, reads DAGVTQSPTHLIKTRGQQVTLRCSPKSGHDTVSWYQQALGQGPQFIFQYYEEEERQRGNFPDRFSGHQFPNYSSELNVNALLLGDSALYLCASSRDFYEQFFGPGTRLTVL.

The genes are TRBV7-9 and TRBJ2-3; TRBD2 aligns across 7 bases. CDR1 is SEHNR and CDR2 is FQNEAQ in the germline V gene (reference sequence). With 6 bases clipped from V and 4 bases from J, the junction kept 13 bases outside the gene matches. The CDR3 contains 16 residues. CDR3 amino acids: CASSSLWREYPDTQYF. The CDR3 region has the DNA TGTGCCAGCAGTTCGTTATGGCGGGAGTACCCAGATACGCAGTATTTT.

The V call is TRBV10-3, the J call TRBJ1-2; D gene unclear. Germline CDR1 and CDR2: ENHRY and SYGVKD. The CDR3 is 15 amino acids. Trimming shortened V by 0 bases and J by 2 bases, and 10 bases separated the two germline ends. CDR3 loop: CAISESSDMNYGYTF. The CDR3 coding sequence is TGTGCCATCAGTGAGTCGTCAGACATGAACTATGGCTACACCTTC.

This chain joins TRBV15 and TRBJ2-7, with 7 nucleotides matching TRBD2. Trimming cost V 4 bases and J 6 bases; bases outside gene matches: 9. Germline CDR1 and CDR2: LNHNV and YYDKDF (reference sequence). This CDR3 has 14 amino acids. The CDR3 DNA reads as TGTGCCACCAGCATGTTGAGGGAGGGTACCGAGCAGTACTTC. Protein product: CATSMLREGTEQYF.

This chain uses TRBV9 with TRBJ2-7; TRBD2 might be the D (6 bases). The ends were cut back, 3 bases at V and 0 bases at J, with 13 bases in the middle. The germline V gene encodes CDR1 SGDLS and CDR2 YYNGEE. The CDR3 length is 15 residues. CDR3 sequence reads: CASSALAEPSYEQYF. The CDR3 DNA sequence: TGTGCCAGCAGCGCTTTAGCGGAACCCTCCTACGAGCAGTACTTC.

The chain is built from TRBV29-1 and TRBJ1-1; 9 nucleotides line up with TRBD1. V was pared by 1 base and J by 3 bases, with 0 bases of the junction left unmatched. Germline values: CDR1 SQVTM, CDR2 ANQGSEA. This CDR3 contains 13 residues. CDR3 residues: CSVEGTGDTEAFF. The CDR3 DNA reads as TGCAGCGTTGAAGGGACAGGGGACACTGAAGCTTTCTTT. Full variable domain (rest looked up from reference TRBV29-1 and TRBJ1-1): SAVISQKPSRDICQRGTSLTIQCQVDSQVTMMFWYRQQPGQSLTLIATANQGSEATYESGFVIDKFPISRPNLTFSTLTVSNMSPEDSSIYLCSVEGTGDTEAFFGQGTRLTVV.

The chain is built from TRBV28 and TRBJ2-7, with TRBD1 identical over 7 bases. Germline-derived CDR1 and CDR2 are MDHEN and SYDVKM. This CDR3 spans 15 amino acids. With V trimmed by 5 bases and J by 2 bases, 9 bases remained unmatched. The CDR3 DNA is TGTGCCAGCAGTACCAACAGGGGATCCCCCTACGAGCAGTACTTC. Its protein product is CASSTNRGSPYEQYF.

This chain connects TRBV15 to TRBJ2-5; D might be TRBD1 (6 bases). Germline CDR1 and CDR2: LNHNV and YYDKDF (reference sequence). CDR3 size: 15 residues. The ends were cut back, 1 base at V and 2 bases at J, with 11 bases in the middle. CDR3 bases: TGTGCCACCAGCAGAGTCTTGGACAGTCAAGAGACCCAGTACTTC. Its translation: CATSRVLDSQETQYF.

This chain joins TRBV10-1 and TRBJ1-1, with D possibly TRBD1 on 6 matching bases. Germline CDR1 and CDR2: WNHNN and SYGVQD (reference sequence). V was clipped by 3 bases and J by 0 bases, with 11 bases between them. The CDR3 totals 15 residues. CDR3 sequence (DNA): TGCGCCAGCAGTGATGGTAAGGGGGTGAACACTGAAGCTTTCTTT. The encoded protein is CASSDGKGVNTEAFF.

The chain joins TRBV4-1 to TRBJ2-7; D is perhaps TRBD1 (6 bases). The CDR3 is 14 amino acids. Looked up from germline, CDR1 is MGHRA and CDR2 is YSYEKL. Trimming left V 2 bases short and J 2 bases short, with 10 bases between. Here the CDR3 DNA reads TGCGCCAGCAGCCAAATAAGGACAGCCTACGAGCAGTACTTC. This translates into CASSQIRTAYEQYF.

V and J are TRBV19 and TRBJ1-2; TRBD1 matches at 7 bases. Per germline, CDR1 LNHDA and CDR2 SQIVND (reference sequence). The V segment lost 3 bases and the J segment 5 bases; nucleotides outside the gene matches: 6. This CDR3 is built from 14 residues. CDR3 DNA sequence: TGTGCCAGTAGTATGGGGACAGTTTCATATGGCTACACCTTC. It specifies CASSMGTVSYGYTF.

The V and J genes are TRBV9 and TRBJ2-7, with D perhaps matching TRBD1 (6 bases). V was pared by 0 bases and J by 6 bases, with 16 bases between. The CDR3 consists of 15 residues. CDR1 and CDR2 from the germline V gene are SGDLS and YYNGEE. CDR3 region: CASSVDGTTSGEQYF. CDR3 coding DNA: TGTGCCAGCAGCGTAGACGGGACAACGTCTGGCGAGCAGTACTTC.

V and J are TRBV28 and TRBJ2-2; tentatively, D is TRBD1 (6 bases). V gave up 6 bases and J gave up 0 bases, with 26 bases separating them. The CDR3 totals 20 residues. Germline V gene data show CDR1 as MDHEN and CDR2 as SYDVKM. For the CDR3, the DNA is TGTGCCAGCAGCCCTCCCCGATGGGACACCTCCGTCGCGAACACCGGGGAGCTGTTTTTT. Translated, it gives CASSPPRWDTSVANTGELFF.

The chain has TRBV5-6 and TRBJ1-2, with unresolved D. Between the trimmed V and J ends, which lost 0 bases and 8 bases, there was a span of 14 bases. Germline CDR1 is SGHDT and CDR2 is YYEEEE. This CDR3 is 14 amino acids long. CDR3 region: CASSLGIEGAGYTF. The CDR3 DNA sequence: TGTGCCAGCAGCTTGGGGATAGAGGGTGCGGGCTACACCTTC.

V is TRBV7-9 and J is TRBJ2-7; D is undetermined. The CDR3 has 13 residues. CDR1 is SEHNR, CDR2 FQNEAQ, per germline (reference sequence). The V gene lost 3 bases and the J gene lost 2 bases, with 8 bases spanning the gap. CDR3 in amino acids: CASSLFFTYEQYF. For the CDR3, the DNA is TGTGCCAGCAGCTTGTTTTTTACCTACGAGCAGTACTTC.

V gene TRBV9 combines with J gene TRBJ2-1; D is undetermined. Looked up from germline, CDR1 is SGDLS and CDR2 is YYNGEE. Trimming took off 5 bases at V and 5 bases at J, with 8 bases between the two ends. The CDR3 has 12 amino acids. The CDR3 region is CASSSGHNEQFF. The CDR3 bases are TGTGCCAGCAGTTCCGGACACAATGAGCAGTTCTTC.

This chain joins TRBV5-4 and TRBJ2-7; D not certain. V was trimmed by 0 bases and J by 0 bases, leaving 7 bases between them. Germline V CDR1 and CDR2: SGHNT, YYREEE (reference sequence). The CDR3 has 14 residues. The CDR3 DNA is TGTGCCAGCAGCTTGGACAGTCCCTCCTACGAGCAGTACTTC. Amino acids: CASSLDSPSYEQYF.

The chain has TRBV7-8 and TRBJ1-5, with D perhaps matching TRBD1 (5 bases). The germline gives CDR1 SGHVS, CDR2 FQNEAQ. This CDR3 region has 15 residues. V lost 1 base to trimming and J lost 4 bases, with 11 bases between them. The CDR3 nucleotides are TGTGCCAGCAGCTTAGGCGCAGGGCGTAATCAGCCCCAGCATTTT. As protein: CASSLGAGRNQPQHF.

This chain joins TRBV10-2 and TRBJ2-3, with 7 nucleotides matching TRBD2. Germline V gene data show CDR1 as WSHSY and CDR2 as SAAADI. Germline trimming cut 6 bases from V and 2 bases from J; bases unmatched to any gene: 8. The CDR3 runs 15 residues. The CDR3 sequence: CASRGLGSLTDTQYF. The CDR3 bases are TGCGCCAGCAGAGGACTAGGGTCGCTCACAGATACGCAGTATTTT.

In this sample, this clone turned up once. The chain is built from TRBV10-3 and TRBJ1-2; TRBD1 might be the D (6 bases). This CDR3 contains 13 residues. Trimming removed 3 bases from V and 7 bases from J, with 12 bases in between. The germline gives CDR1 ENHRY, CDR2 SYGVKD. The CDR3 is CAISEGQLSGYTF. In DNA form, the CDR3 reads TGTGCCATCAGTGAAGGACAGCTCTCTGGCTACACCTTC.

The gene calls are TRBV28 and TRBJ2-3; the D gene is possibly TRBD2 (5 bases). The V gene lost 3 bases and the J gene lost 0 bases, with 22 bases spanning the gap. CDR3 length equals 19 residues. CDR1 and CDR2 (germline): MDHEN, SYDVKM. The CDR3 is CASSFMGERGERSTDTQYF. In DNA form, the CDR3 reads TGTGCCAGCAGTTTTATGGGAGAACGGGGTGAGAGGAGCACAGATACGCAGTATTTT.

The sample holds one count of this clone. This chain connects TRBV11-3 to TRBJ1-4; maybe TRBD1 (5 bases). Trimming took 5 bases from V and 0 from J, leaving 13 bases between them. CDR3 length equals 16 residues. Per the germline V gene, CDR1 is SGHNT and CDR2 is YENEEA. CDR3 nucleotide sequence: TGTGCCAGCAGCACCGACGACAGCGCAACTAATGAAAAACTGTTTTTT. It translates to CASSTDDSATNEKLFF.

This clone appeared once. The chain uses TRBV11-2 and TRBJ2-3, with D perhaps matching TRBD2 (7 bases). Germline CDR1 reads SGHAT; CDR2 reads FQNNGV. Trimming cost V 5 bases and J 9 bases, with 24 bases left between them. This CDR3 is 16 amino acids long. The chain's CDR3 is CASSPEGGEGVVTQYF. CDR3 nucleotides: TGTGCCAGCAGCCCCGAAGGTGGGGAGGGGGTGGTGACGCAGTATTTT.

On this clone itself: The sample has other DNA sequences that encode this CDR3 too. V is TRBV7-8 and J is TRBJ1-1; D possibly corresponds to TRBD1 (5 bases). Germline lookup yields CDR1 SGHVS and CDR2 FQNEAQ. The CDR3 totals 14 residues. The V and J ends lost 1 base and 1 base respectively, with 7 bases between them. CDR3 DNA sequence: TGTGCCAGCAGCTTAGGGGGGGAGAACACTGAAGCTTTCTTT. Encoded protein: CASSLGGENTEAFF.

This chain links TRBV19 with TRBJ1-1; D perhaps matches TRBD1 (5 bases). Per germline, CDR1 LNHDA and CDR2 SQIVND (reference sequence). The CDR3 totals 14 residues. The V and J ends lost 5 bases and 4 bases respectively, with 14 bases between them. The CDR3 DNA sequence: TGTGCCAGTAGTTGGGTTCAGGGCAGCACTGAAGCTTTCTTT. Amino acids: CASSWVQGSTEAFF.

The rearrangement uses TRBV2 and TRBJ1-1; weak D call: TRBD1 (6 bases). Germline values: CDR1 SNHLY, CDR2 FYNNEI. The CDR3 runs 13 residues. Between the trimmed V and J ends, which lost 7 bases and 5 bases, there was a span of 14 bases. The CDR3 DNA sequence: TGTGCCAGCATCCTGGGGGGGCGTACTGAAGCTTTCTTT. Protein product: CASILGGRTEAFF.

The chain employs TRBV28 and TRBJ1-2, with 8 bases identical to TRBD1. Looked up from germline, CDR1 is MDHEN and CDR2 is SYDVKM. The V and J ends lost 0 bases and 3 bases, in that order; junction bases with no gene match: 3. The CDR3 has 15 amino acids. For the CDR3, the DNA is TGTGCCAGCAGTTTATGGGACAGGGCGGACTATGGCTACACCTTC. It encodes CASSLWDRADYGYTF.